Listed below are T cell receptor beta chains from one sample, sequenced in a study of chemoradiotherapy in HPV16-positive cancers. The protocol was immunoSEQ multiplex PCR, while the TCRdb copy is restricted to in-frame clones and leaves out a portion. The data contain tens of thousands of clones, roughly 86% of them singletons. The sequences come from blood, collected from a patient who underwent chemoradiotherapy. These receptors all come from a human donor with HPV-associated anogenital cancer. Each CDR3 is given with its conserved first and last residue. The D gene is left open where the match is weak. The size of a clone is reported for some rows only, either as once, few or many, or as a class for expanded clones.

d_call	v_call	clone_size	j_call	cdr3_aa	cdr3_nt
.	TRBV4-3	.	TRBJ1-1	CASSQERVNTEAFF	TGCGCCAGCAGCCAAGAAAGAGTGAACACTGAAGCTTTCTTT
TRBD1	TRBV18	.	TRBJ1-3	CASSPRGQEVVNGNTIYF	TGTGCCAGCTCACCACGTGGACAGGAGGTTGTCAATGGAAACACCATATATTTT
.	TRBV13	.	TRBJ2-7	CASSLSTGVGFFAGEQYF	TGTGCCAGCAGCTTAAGTACAGGGGTAGGGTTTTTTGCGGGGGAGCAGTACTTC
.	TRBV5-5	.	TRBJ1-1	CASSLVAADGAEAFF	TGTGCCAGCAGCTTGGTCGCCGCGGACGGCGCTGAAGCTTTCTTT
TRBD1	TRBV10-3	.	TRBJ2-3	CAISETGGGTDTQYF	TGTGCCATCAGTGAGACAGGGGGAGGTACAGATACGCAGTATTTT
TRBD1	TRBV5-1	.	TRBJ2-7	CASSLVTGGGYEQYF	TGCGCCAGCAGCTTGGTCACAGGGGGAGGCTACGAGCAGTACTTC
TRBD1	TRBV7-3	.	TRBJ2-1	CASSPDRVANEQFF	TGTGCCAGCAGCCCCGACAGGGTTGCAAATGAGCAGTTCTTC
TRBD1	TRBV7-2	.	TRBJ2-1	CASSLSGQGYEQFF	TGTGCCAGCAGCTTATCCGGACAGGGGTACGAGCAGTTCTTC
.	TRBV7-2	.	TRBJ1-5	CASSLWGGPNQPQHF	TGTGCCAGCAGCTTATGGGGGGGCCCAAATCAGCCCCAGCATTTT
.	TRBV2	.	TRBJ1-6	CASIEYYNSPLHF	TGTGCCAGCATTGAGTACTATAATTCACCCCTCCACTTT
.	TRBV19	.	TRBJ2-5	CASSGSGIQETQYF	TGTGCCAGTAGTGGTTCGGGGATCCAAGAGACCCAGTACTTC
.	TRBV4-2	.	TRBJ1-4	CASSVGLATNEKLFF	TGTGCCAGCAGCGTAGGGCTAGCAACTAATGAAAAACTGTTTTTT
TRBD2	TRBV19	.	TRBJ2-1	CASSIGGAGEQFF	TGTGCCAGTAGTATCGGGGGGGCGGGTGAGCAGTTCTTC
.	TRBV2	few	TRBJ1-6	CASSERDYNSPLHF	TGTGCCAGCAGTGAACGGGACTATAATTCACCCCTCCACTTT
TRBD1	TRBV5-1	.	TRBJ2-7	CASSFPGQTKYEQYF	TGCGCCAGCAGCTTTCCGGGACAGACGAAGTACGAGCAGTACTTC
TRBD1	TRBV7-2	.	TRBJ1-2	CASSLAGTDYGYTF	TGTGCCAGCAGCTTAGCCGGGACAGACTATGGCTACACCTTC
.	TRBV5-6	.	TRBJ2-5	CASSLRSGLETQYF	TGTGCCAGCAGCTTGCGTTCGGGACTGGAGACCCAGTACTTC
.	TRBV5-4	.	TRBJ1-6	CASSLLGDSYNSPLHF	TGTGCCAGCAGCTTGCTGGGGGACTCCTATAATTCACCCCTCCACTTT
.	TRBV5-1	.	TRBJ2-3	CASRPQGWDTDTQYF	TGCGCCAGCCGACCTCAGGGGTGGGACACAGATACGCAGTATTTT
.	TRBV11-2	.	TRBJ1-4	CASSLGGSRPEKLFF	TGTGCCAGCAGCTTAGGGGGGTCACGACCTGAAAAACTGTTTTTT
.	TRBV19	.	TRBJ1-2	CASTTGSHGYTF	TGTGCCAGTACAACCGGAAGCCATGGCTACACCTTC
TRBD2	TRBV5-5	.	TRBJ2-3	CASSHRFSGTSIDTQYF	TGTGCCAGCAGCCACCGCTTTTCCGGGACTAGCATAGATACGCAGTATTTT
TRBD1	TRBV29-1	.	TRBJ2-2	CSVEQGVSGELFF	TGCAGCGTTGAGCAGGGGGTATCCGGGGAGCTGTTTTTT
TRBD1	TRBV19	.	TRBJ2-3	CATGTGGTDTQYF	TGTGCCACCGGGACAGGGGGCACAGATACGCAGTATTTT
.	TRBV6-1	.	TRBJ1-5	CASSVPQHF	TGTGCCAGCAGTGTCCCCCAGCATTTT
TRBD1	TRBV7-8	.	TRBJ1-1	CASSLPRDRVRNTEAFF	TGTGCCAGCAGCTTACCCCGGGACAGGGTCCGTAACACTGAAGCTTTCTTT
.	TRBV7-2	.	TRBJ2-5	CASSQGGERQETQYF	TGTGCCAGCAGCCAAGGGGGAGAACGCCAAGAGACCCAGTACTTC
.	TRBV29-1	.	TRBJ2-7	CSVARTTYEQYF	TGCAGCGTTGCAAGGACAACCTACGAGCAGTACTTC
.	TRBV29-1	.	TRBJ1-2	CSLGTPNYGYTF	TGCAGCCTGGGGACGCCCAACTATGGCTACACCTTC
TRBD2	TRBV9	.	TRBJ2-3	CASSGGLAVYTDTQYF	TGTGCCAGCAGCGGCGGACTAGCGGTATACACAGATACGCAGTATTTT
.	TRBV5-6	.	TRBJ2-5	CASSTVARETQYF	TGTGCCAGCAGCACTGTAGCGAGGGAGACCCAGTACTTC
.	TRBV5-6	.	TRBJ2-7	CASSSSYEQYF	TGTGCCAGCAGCTCATCCTACGAGCAGTACTTC
.	TRBV11-3	.	TRBJ2-1	CASSLEGVGDEQFF	TGTGCCAGCAGCTTAGAGGGGGTTGGGGATGAGCAGTTCTTC
.	TRBV10-3	.	TRBJ1-1	CANRKAFTTEAFF	TGTGCCAACCGCAAGGCCTTCACGACTGAAGCTTTCTTT
.	TRBV5-1	.	TRBJ1-1	CASSLAGTNTEAFF	TGCGCCAGCAGCTTGGCAGGGACTAACACTGAAGCTTTCTTT
.	TRBV7-9	.	TRBJ2-2	CASSPELYRVHGVTGELFF	TGTGCCAGCAGCCCTGAACTTTACCGGGTCCACGGGGTGACCGGGGAGCTGTTTTTT
.	TRBV28	.	TRBJ1-5	CASRRGGQGQPQHF	TGTGCCAGCAGACGGGGAGGCCAAGGTCAGCCCCAGCATTTT
.	TRBV28	.	TRBJ1-3	CASSSRSPGNTIYF	TGTGCCAGCAGTTCCCGCAGCCCTGGAAACACCATATATTTT
.	TRBV5-7	.	TRBJ1-5	CASSLAGGVSNQPQHF	TGTGCCAGCAGCTTGGCAGGAGGGGTTAGCAATCAGCCCCAGCATTTT
.	TRBV5-4	.	TRBJ2-5	CASSLDGGGLETQYF	TGTGCCAGCAGCTTGGACGGGGGCGGTCTAGAGACCCAGTACTTC
TRBD1	TRBV6-1	.	TRBJ1-4	CASSPPDRANEKLFF	TGTGCCAGCAGTCCACCGGACAGGGCTAATGAAAAACTGTTTTTT
.	TRBV5-1	.	TRBJ2-5	CASSLSQGREETQYF	TGCGCCAGCAGCTTGAGTCAGGGGAGGGAAGAGACCCAGTACTTC
.	TRBV10-1	.	TRBJ2-7	CASSQGFGYEQYF	TGCGCCAGCAGTCAGGGTTTCGGCTACGAGCAGTACTTC
.	TRBV5-4	few	TRBJ1-1	CASSFRGFNTEAFF	TGTGCCAGCAGCTTTCGGGGCTTCAACACTGAAGCTTTCTTT
TRBD2	TRBV27	.	TRBJ2-3	CASSLSGGSTDTQYF	TGTGCCAGCAGTTTGAGCGGGGGGAGCACAGATACGCAGTATTTT
TRBD1	TRBV18	.	TRBJ2-7	CASSPRGGQGINEQYF	TGTGCCAGCTCACCACGGGGAGGACAGGGGATTAACGAGCAGTACTTC
.	TRBV27	.	TRBJ2-7	CASSRTRAYEQYF	TGTGCCAGCAGCCGGACCCGCGCCTACGAGCAGTACTTC
TRBD2	TRBV9	.	TRBJ2-7	CASSVSSLAVGEQYF	TGTGCCAGCAGCGTCTCTAGCCTAGCGGTGGGGGAGCAGTACTTC
.	TRBV27	once	TRBJ2-7	CASTTDVYEQYF	TGTGCCAGTACGACTGATGTATACGAGCAGTACTTC
.	TRBV6-5	.	TRBJ1-6	CASSWGSSYNSPLHF	TGTGCCAGCAGTTGGGGCAGCTCCTATAATTCACCCCTCCACTTT